What follows are 22 T cell receptor beta chains derived from one specimen sequenced in a study of T cells in Graves' hyperthyroidism and ophthalmopathy. Amplified TCR beta CDR3 regions came from RNA transcripts. Primed by the HTBI set, a first-round RT-PCR was run on the TCR CDR3. TCRdb re-analysed the multiplex PCR reads in MiXCR, keeping a single row per CDR3 protein. The repertoire holds about 660,000 distinct CDR3 sequences, nearly 45% seen once, with about 7.7% in the top ten. Sequencing used peripheral blood or thyroid tissue (not recorded which). The source of these receptors is an adult man with Graves' disease, either hyperthyroidism or ophthalmopathy (not recorded which).

This chain uses TRBV2 with TRBJ1-6; 9 bases agree with TRBD1. This CDR3 contains 16 residues. The trim removed 2 bases at V and 8 bases at J, leaving 7 bases unmatched. In germline, CDR1 is SNHLY, CDR2 FYNNEI. The CDR3 DNA sequence: TGTGCCAGCAGTGAATTGGGGACAGGGTACGATTCACCCCTCCACTTT. It translates to CASSELGTGYDSPLHF.

As to this clonotype: This may come from a read error, since a much larger clone is one base off. The chain has TRBV2 and TRBJ1-3, with D tentatively TRBD1 (5 bases). This CDR3 has 14 amino acids. CDR1 is SNHLY and CDR2 is FYNNEI in the germline V gene. CDR3 sequence (DNA): TGCGCCAGCAGTGTGTCGGGGGCTGGAAACACCATATATTTT. It is translated as CASSVSGAGNTIYF.

This clonotype was seen once. The V and J genes are TRBV7-9 and TRBJ1-1; TRBD1 might be the D (5 bases). V gave up 8 bases and J gave up 5 bases, with 15 bases separating them. The germline gives CDR1 SEHNR, CDR2 FQNEAQ (reference sequence). This CDR3 has 13 amino acids. The CDR3 coding sequence is TGTGCCAGCCGGTCGGAGGGGTTAACTGAAGCTTTCTTT. As protein: CASRSEGLTEAFF.

In its sample, this clonotype was seen once. V is TRBV7-3 and J is TRBJ2-7, with 7 nucleotides matching TRBD1. The germline V gene has CDR1 SGHTA and CDR2 FQGTGA. The length of the CDR3 is 13 residues. V gave up 9 bases and J gave up 5 bases; unmatched junction bases: 10. The CDR3 protein is CASRQGSWDEQYF. In DNA, the CDR3 is TGTGCCAGTAGACAGGGAAGTTGGGACGAGCAGTACTTC.

Only a few counts were recorded for this clonotype. The rearrangement joins TRBV9 to TRBJ1-2; a weak D match, TRBD1 (5 bases). CDR3 length: 15 amino acids. V shed 0 bases and J shed 5 bases, with 14 bases lying between them. The germline CDR1 and CDR2 sequences are SGDLS and YYNGEE. The CDR3 protein is CASSVAGAPEYGYTF. The CDR3 DNA reads as TGTGCCAGCAGCGTAGCCGGGGCTCCGGAGTATGGCTACACCTTC.

The chain joins TRBV15 to TRBJ1-2; no clear D gene. V lost 0 bases and J 1 base, leaving 3 bases between the germline ends. This CDR3 is built from 13 residues. CDR1 and CDR2 from the germline V gene are LNHNV and YYDKDF (reference sequence). CDR3 DNA: TGTGCCACCAGCAGAGACAATAACTATGGCTACACCTTC. Translated: CATSRDNNYGYTF. Full variable domain (outside the CDR3, taken from reference TRBV15 and TRBJ1-2): DAMVIQNPRYQVTQFGKPVTLSCSQTLNHNVMYWYQQKSSQAPKLLFHYYDKDFNNEADTPDNFQSRRPNTSFCFLDIRSPGLGDTAMYLCATSRDNNYGYTFGSGTRLTVV.

The chain combines TRBV4-2 with TRBJ2-5, with 8 bases identical to TRBD2. Germline assignment: CDR1 LGHNA and CDR2 YNFKEQ. The CDR3 has 15 amino acids. With 3 bases clipped from V and 2 bases from J, the junction kept 5 bases outside the gene matches. In DNA form, the CDR3 reads TGTGCCAGCAGCCAGCGGGGGGCGGAACAAGAGACCCAGTACTTC. It encodes CASSQRGAEQETQYF.

The V and J genes are TRBV29-1 and TRBJ2-5; no clear D gene. Germline V gives CDR1 SQVTM, CDR2 ANQGSEA. The CDR3 runs 14 residues. V gave up 0 bases and J gave up 4 bases, with 12 bases separating them. The CDR3 DNA reads as TGCAGCGTTGAAGATACCGGGTTGGGAGAGACCCAGTACTTC. Translation gives CSVEDTGLGETQYF.

This clonotype occurred many times. V usage is TRBV7-9 and J usage is TRBJ1-2; D is uncertain. The CDR3 covers 13 residues. CDR1 is SEHNR and CDR2 is FQNEAQ in the germline V gene (reference sequence). V lost 10 bases to trimming and J lost 1 base, with 13 bases between them. As DNA, the CDR3 is TGTGCCACCGGGGAAGATGTTAACTATGGCTACACCTTC. This translates into CATGEDVNYGYTF.

This clonotype was detected many times. The chain combines TRBV9 with TRBJ1-5; tentative D call: TRBD1 (5 bases). The CDR3 contains 15 residues. V lost 3 bases to trimming and J lost 0 bases, with 10 bases between them. The V gene's germline CDR1 is SGDLS and CDR2 YYNGEE. The CDR3 loop reads CASSAGTDSNQPQHF. CDR3 nucleotides: TGTGCCAGCAGCGCCGGGACTGATAGCAATCAGCCCCAGCATTTT. Variable domain in full (rest from reference TRBV9 and TRBJ1-5): DSGVTQTPKHLITATGQRVTLRCSPRSGDLSVYWYQQSLDQGLQFLIQYYNGEERAKGNILERFSAQQFPDLHSELNLSSLELGDSALYFCASSAGTDSNQPQHFGDGTRLSIL.

This chain links TRBV19 with TRBJ1-6, with 7 positions matching TRBD1. Germline loops: CDR1 LNHDA, CDR2 SQIVND (reference sequence). This CDR3 has 13 residues. Losses at the gene ends were 5 bases for V and 9 bases for J; bases not matched to a gene: 4. This CDR3 is CASSVDRRSPLHF. The CDR3 DNA reads TGTGCCAGTAGTGTGGACAGGCGTTCACCCCTCCACTTT.

This clonotype was seen just once. The chain has TRBV7-8 and TRBJ2-7; TRBD1 is a possible D gene (6 bases). The V gene lost 6 bases and the J gene lost 0 bases, with 18 bases spanning the gap. The CDR3 consists of 16 residues. The germline CDR1 and CDR2 sequences are SGHVS and FQNEAQ. The CDR3 region is CASSGAWGQSSYEQYF. CDR3 bases: TGTGCCAGCAGTGGCGCTTGGGGGCAGAGCTCCTACGAGCAGTACTTC.

This clonotype has just a few counts. CDR3 residues: CASSLGGRADYGYTF. CDR3 DNA: TGTGCCAGCAGCTTAGGAGGGCGCGCTGACTATGGCTACACCTTC. This chain uses TRBV7-8 with TRBJ1-2; D not certain. This CDR3 comprises 15 residues. Trimming removed 1 base at V and 3 bases at J, with 12 bases between. Germline V lookup: CDR1 SGHVS, CDR2 FQNEAQ. Using reference TRBV7-8 and TRBJ1-2 for the parts outside the CDR3, the full variable domain is GAGVSQSPRYKVAKRGQDVALRCDPISGHVSLFWYQQALGQGPEFLTYFQNEAQLDKSGLPSDRFFAERPEGSVSTLKIQRTQQEDSAVYLCASSLGGRADYGYTFGSGTRLTVV.

The rearrangement uses TRBV20-1 and TRBJ2-7; 8 bases agree with TRBD1. V was clipped by 6 bases and J by 1 base; unmatched bases: 8. This CDR3 spans 14 amino acids. Germline V lookup: CDR1 DFQATT, CDR2 SNEGSKA (reference sequence). The CDR3 DNA reads as TGCAGTGCCAGCAGGGGGCGGACTTCCTACGAGCAGTACTTC. This translates into CSASRGRTSYEQYF.

The chain uses TRBV7-9 and TRBJ1-2, with a possible D match to TRBD1 (5 bases). This CDR3 spans 14 amino acids. From germline, CDR1 is SEHNR and CDR2 FQNEAQ (reference sequence). V was clipped by 4 bases and J by 2 bases, with 11 bases between them. The DNA for the CDR3 is TGTGCCAGCAGCTCCTTAGACAGCAACTATGGCTACACCTTC. Its translation: CASSSLDSNYGYTF.

This clonotype has just a few counts. The gene calls are TRBV7-9 and TRBJ1-6, with a weak D call TRBD1 (5 bases). The germline V gene has CDR1 SEHNR and CDR2 FQNEAQ (reference sequence). CDR3 size: 17 residues. Trimming took off 5 bases at V and 7 bases at J, with 21 bases between the two ends. CDR3 region: CASSQTVSSDRNSPLHF. In DNA form, the CDR3 reads TGTGCCAGCAGCCAAACGGTATCGAGCGACAGAAATTCACCCCTCCACTTT.

The chain uses TRBV5-4 and TRBJ1-2; a weak D match, TRBD1 (5 bases). This CDR3 has 16 amino acids. The germline CDR1 and CDR2 sequences are SGHNT and YYREEE (reference sequence). V gave up 0 bases and J gave up 0 bases, with 12 bases separating them. The CDR3 is CASSLGGAGSNYGYTF. The CDR3 DNA sequence: TGTGCCAGCAGCTTGGGTGGCGCAGGGTCTAACTATGGCTACACCTTC.

The chain links TRBV11-2 to TRBJ2-5, with D possibly TRBD1 on 6 matching bases. The CDR3 totals 17 residues. V shed 2 bases and J shed 1 base, with 17 bases lying between them. Germline CDR1 is SGHAT and CDR2 is FQNNGV. The CDR3 DNA reads as TGTGCCAGCAGCTTAATACTGACCGGGACATCCCAAGAGACCCAGTACTTC. Translation gives CASSLILTGTSQETQYF.

CDR3 loop: CSAEDRDARLSEQYF. DNA for the CDR3: TGCAGTGCTGAAGACAGGGATGCTAGACTGAGCGAGCAGTACTTC. J is TRBJ2-7 and V is TRBV20-1; TRBD1 agrees at 7 bases. Germline CDR1 reads DFQATT; CDR2 reads SNEGSKA (reference sequence). The CDR3 is made up of 15 amino acids. V lost 5 bases and J lost 6; bases outside the gene matches: 16.

This clonotype was seen more than once but under ten times. With a much larger clone just one base away, this may be a read error. The CDR3 DNA sequence: TGTGCCAGCAGTGACCGAGGACAGAATCAGCCCCAGCATTTT. The encoded protein is CASSDRGQNQPQHF. The rearrangement uses TRBV2 and TRBJ1-5; maybe TRBD1 (6 bases). The V end lost 3 bases, the J end lost 4 bases, and 10 bases lay between the germline ends. CDR1 SNHLY and CDR2 FYNNEI come from the germline V gene. This CDR3 is 14 amino acids long.

A few counts support this clonotype. The chain uses TRBV7-8 and TRBJ2-5, with D possibly being TRBD1 (6 bases). Germline V gene lookup returns CDR1 SGHVS and CDR2 FQNEAQ. CDR3 length: 14 residues. V shed 7 bases and J shed 5 bases, with 17 bases lying between them. CDR3 loop: CASTKFTGGETQYF. DNA for the CDR3: TGTGCCAGCACCAAATTTACTGGGGGCGAGACCCAGTACTTC.

V gene TRBV29-1 combines with J gene TRBJ1-6; TRBD1 agrees at 7 bases. The CDR3 sequence is 12 residues long. Germline loops: CDR1 SQVTM, CDR2 ANQGSEA. The CDR3 DNA sequence: TGCAGTGGCGGACAGGAGAATTCACCCCTCCACTTT. Residues: CSGGQENSPLHF.